This T cell receptor (beta chain) is drawn from a study of blood T cell repertoires in COVID-19 (dated by TCRdb to 2019 to 2021). For the study in its entirety: Samples from collaborators originated in the United States, Italy and Spain and spanned both the acute and convalescent phases of COVID-19. The material from the prospective study consisted of cDNA or gDNA derived from T cells, B-cell-depleted T cells, or PBMCs. Deeply sampled blood TCRbeta repertoires from subjects exposed to, actively infected with, or recovered from COVID-19 were included in the dataset. The repertoires were made available in a free public database intended to serve as a resource for research on the immune response to SARS-CoV-2. Samples came from the ongoing ImmuneRACE study (first 160 participants) plus 1,254 subjects from 6 global collaborators. Nearly every sample came with metadata listing a de-identified subject ID, COVID-19 status, age in years and sex. Where available, HLA class I and class II types were taken from metadata supplied by the sample provider and were not determined by assay-based typing.

CDR1 and CDR2 are read off the germline V gene (reference sequence) as GTSNPN and SVGIG. Trimming costs V 3 bases and J 0 bases, and their ends lie 8 bases apart. The cysteine opens and the phenylalanine closes a CDR3 of 13 amino acids. Of all the DNA, just the CDR3 is kept, 39 bases in frame from base 1. The paper as a whole reports these results and caveats: How much clinical and demographic metadata was included differed by source and by participant, and the metadata was provided uncurated.

The immunoSEQ Assay, a bias-controlled multiplex PCR, was used to amplify TCRbeta CDR3 regions from genomic DNA. On the study's bioinformatics: Nucleated cell counts per sample were estimated from amplification of reference gene primers within the assay. Sequence reads were collapsed and filtered to measure the absolute abundance of every unique TCRbeta CDR3 rearrangement. Productive Simpson clonality was computed per sample as the square root of Simpson's diversity index over productive rearrangements. The table was pulled from immuneACCESS by TCRdb, which kept in-frame rearrangements only. Such tables lose some clones; where checked, under half of the loss comes from unresolved V genes, and the rest has no known cause. The DNA was the basis for D and trimming; V, J and clone size are from that table. The sample records fewer than 650,000 clones, about 88% of which are singletons. The ten biggest clones cover roughly 8% of the sample.

At one collaborating source in Seattle, patients were enrolled during active infection and were followed longitudinally through the course of disease. Whole blood was collected in K2EDTA tubes by collaborating institutions according to the institutions' own protocols. For TCRbeta analysis, collaborator samples were shipped as frozen whole blood, as isolated PBMCs, or as DNA extracted from either sample type. On this clone itself: The target of this receptor is not known. Qualities for individual bases were not recorded, and no much larger clone is one base off.

The rearrangement joined TRBV30 to TRBJ1-1, with the D gene too uncertain to name. Sequenced: peripheral blood. The origin of this receptor is a woman in her forties or fifties with COVID-19, enrolled during active disease. The CDR3 loop reads CAWRTLLNTEAFF. The sequence in DNA is TGTGCCTGGAGGACTCTGCTGAACACTGAAGCTTTCTTT.